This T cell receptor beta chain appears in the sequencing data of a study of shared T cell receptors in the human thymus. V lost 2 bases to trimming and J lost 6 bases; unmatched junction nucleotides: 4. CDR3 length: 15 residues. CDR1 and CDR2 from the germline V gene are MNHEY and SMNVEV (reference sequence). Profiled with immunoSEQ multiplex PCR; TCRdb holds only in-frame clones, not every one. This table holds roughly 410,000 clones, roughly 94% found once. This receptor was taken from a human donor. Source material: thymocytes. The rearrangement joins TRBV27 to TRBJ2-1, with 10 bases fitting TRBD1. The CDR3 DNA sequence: TGTGCCAGCAGTTTAGGGACAGGGGCCCCCAATGAGCAGTTCTTC. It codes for CASSLGTGAPNEQFF.